Listed below are T cell receptor beta chains from one sample, sequenced in a study of blood T cell repertoires in COVID-19. Generated by immunoSEQ multiplex PCR, the TCRdb table keeps only in-frame clones and is missing some. Here the sample spans 110,000 to 150,000 clones, roughly 85% being singletons. Source material: PBMCs or T cells enriched from blood (not recorded which). These receptors all stem from a middle-aged man who had recovered from COVID-19. Each CDR3 is given with its conserved first and last residue. Each record gives: D gene, V gene, clone size, J gene, CDR3 protein, CDR3 DNA. The D gene is left open where the match is weak. Size values are once, few and many counts, or a class for expanded clones, and some rows have none.

d_gene: -; v_gene: TRBV5-1; abundance: -; j_gene: TRBJ1-2; CDR3aa: CASSLDGNYGYTF; CDR3nt: TGCGCCAGCAGCTTGGACGGTAACTATGGCTACACCTTC
d_gene: TRBD1; v_gene: TRBV28; abundance: -; j_gene: TRBJ2-6; CDR3aa: CASTLGQGMAGANVLTF; CDR3nt: TGTGCCAGCACCCTGGGACAGGGCATGGCTGGGGCCAACGTCCTGACTTTC
d_gene: -; v_gene: TRBV5-6; abundance: -; j_gene: TRBJ1-2; CDR3aa: CASSFISVNYGYTF; CDR3nt: TGTGCCAGCAGCTTCATATCAGTTAACTATGGCTACACCTTC
d_gene: TRBD2; v_gene: TRBV6-5; abundance: -; j_gene: TRBJ2-7; CDR3aa: CASRKLADLYEQYF; CDR3nt: TGTGCCAGCAGGAAACTAGCGGACCTCTACGAGCAGTACTTC
d_gene: TRBD1; v_gene: TRBV27; abundance: -; j_gene: TRBJ1-2; CDR3aa: CASTIRDRPNYGYTF; CDR3nt: TGTGCCAGCACCATCCGGGACAGGCCTAACTATGGCTACACCTTC
d_gene: -; v_gene: TRBV4-1; abundance: -; j_gene: TRBJ2-7; CDR3aa: CASSQVPTPGTPTEQYF; CDR3nt: TGCGCCAGCAGCCAAGTCCCCACTCCCGGGACTCCGACCGAGCAGTACTTC
d_gene: -; v_gene: TRBV11-1; abundance: -; j_gene: TRBJ1-1; CDR3aa: CASSPYMGANTEAFF; CDR3nt: TGTGCCAGCAGTCCATACATGGGGGCGAACACTGAAGCTTTCTTT
d_gene: TRBD1; v_gene: TRBV4-3; abundance: -; j_gene: TRBJ1-1; CDR3aa: CASSTRTGIEAFF; CDR3nt: TGCGCCAGCAGCACCCGGACAGGGATAGAAGCTTTCTTT
d_gene: -; v_gene: TRBV7-3; abundance: -; j_gene: TRBJ2-4; CDR3aa: CASSLNDRGIQYF; CDR3nt: TGTGCCAGCAGCTTAAATGACCGAGGCATTCAGTACTTC
d_gene: -; v_gene: TRBV3-1/TRBV3-2; abundance: -; j_gene: TRBJ2-5; CDR3aa: CASSLKERASQETQYF; CDR3nt: TGTGCCAGCAGTCTTAAAGAGCGGGCTTCACAAGAGACCCAGTACTTC
d_gene: -; v_gene: TRBV7-9; abundance: -; j_gene: TRBJ2-3; CDR3aa: CASSLVVAGTDTQYF; CDR3nt: TGTGCCAGCAGCTTAGTTGTGGCGGGCACAGATACGCAGTATTTT
d_gene: -; v_gene: TRBV7-9; abundance: -; j_gene: TRBJ2-5; CDR3aa: CASSLQGIQETQYF; CDR3nt: TGTGCCAGCAGTCTTCAGGGGATACAAGAGACCCAGTACTTC
d_gene: TRBD2; v_gene: TRBV28; abundance: -; j_gene: TRBJ2-1; CDR3aa: CASSLLRGVNEQFF; CDR3nt: TGTGCCAGCAGTTTATTACGGGGGGTTAATGAGCAGTTCTTC
d_gene: TRBD1; v_gene: TRBV25-1; abundance: -; j_gene: TRBJ1-2; CDR3aa: CASSAQGDLGYTF; CDR3nt: TGTGCCAGCAGTGCTCAGGGGGATTTGGGCTACACCTTC
d_gene: -; v_gene: TRBV11-2; abundance: -; j_gene: TRBJ2-2; CDR3aa: CASSPYTGELFF; CDR3nt: TGTGCCAGCAGCCCTTACACCGGGGAGCTGTTTTTT
d_gene: TRBD2; v_gene: TRBV19; abundance: -; j_gene: TRBJ2-7; CDR3aa: CASSSGTTGAYEQYF; CDR3nt: TGTGCCAGTTCTAGCGGGACTACAGGAGCCTACGAGCAGTACTTC
d_gene: -; v_gene: TRBV3-1/TRBV3-2; abundance: -; j_gene: TRBJ2-5; CDR3aa: CASSRRETQYF; CDR3nt: TGTGCCAGCAGCCGCCGGGAGACCCAGTACTTC
d_gene: TRBD2; v_gene: TRBV11-2; abundance: -; j_gene: TRBJ2-3; CDR3aa: CASSFGTSGGKYF; CDR3nt: TGTGCCAGCAGCTTTGGGACTAGCGGGGGGAAGTATTTT
d_gene: -; v_gene: TRBV5-6; abundance: -; j_gene: TRBJ2-2; CDR3aa: CASSLTAGRLDTGELFF; CDR3nt: TGTGCCAGCAGCTTGACGGCAGGGAGGTTGGACACCGGGGAGCTGTTTTTT
d_gene: -; v_gene: TRBV18; abundance: -; j_gene: TRBJ2-7; CDR3aa: CASSPQSQTYEQYF; CDR3nt: TGTGCCAGCTCACCACAGTCACAGACCTACGAGCAGTACTTC
d_gene: TRBD1; v_gene: TRBV2; abundance: -; j_gene: TRBJ2-2; CDR3aa: CASSEQGARAGELFF; CDR3nt: TGTGCCAGCAGTGAGCAGGGGGCTAGGGCCGGGGAGCTGTTTTTT
d_gene: -; v_gene: TRBV29-1; abundance: once; j_gene: TRBJ2-7; CDR3aa: CSAYTETYEQYF; CDR3nt: TGCAGCGCCTACACAGAAACCTACGAGCAGTACTTC
d_gene: TRBD2; v_gene: TRBV29-1; abundance: -; j_gene: TRBJ2-5; CDR3aa: CSVELGLAGGPGETQYF; CDR3nt: TGCAGCGTTGAATTGGGACTAGCGGGGGGGCCTGGAGAGACCCAGTACTTC
d_gene: -; v_gene: TRBV11-3; abundance: -; j_gene: TRBJ1-1; CDR3aa: CASSQSGLNTEAFF; CDR3nt: TGTGCCAGCAGCCAATCGGGACTTAACACTGAAGCTTTCTTT
d_gene: TRBD1; v_gene: TRBV5-5; abundance: -; j_gene: TRBJ1-1; CDR3aa: CASSLIGGLTEAFF; CDR3nt: TGTGCCAGCAGCTTGATAGGGGGCCTCACTGAAGCTTTCTTT
d_gene: -; v_gene: TRBV9; abundance: -; j_gene: TRBJ1-3; CDR3aa: CASSTEGGRGNTIYF; CDR3nt: TGTGCCAGCAGCACCGAAGGAGGTCGGGGAAACACCATATATTTT
d_gene: TRBD1; v_gene: TRBV10-3; abundance: -; j_gene: TRBJ2-1; CDR3aa: CAIMGQGSSNEQFF; CDR3nt: TGTGCCATCATGGGACAGGGTTCCTCAAATGAGCAGTTCTTC
d_gene: TRBD1; v_gene: TRBV5-8; abundance: -; j_gene: TRBJ1-1; CDR3aa: CASTRNRGYTEAFF; CDR3nt: TGTGCCAGCACAAGGAACAGGGGATACACTGAAGCTTTCTTT
d_gene: -; v_gene: TRBV19; abundance: -; j_gene: TRBJ1-1; CDR3aa: CASFMGHQNTEAFF; CDR3nt: TGTGCCAGCTTTATGGGACACCAGAACACTGAAGCTTTCTTT
d_gene: -; v_gene: TRBV6-6; abundance: -; j_gene: TRBJ1-5; CDR3aa: CASSYSVTRGNQPQHF; CDR3nt: TGTGCCAGCAGTTACTCGGTTACCCGGGGCAATCAGCCCCAGCATTTT
d_gene: -; v_gene: TRBV19; abundance: -; j_gene: TRBJ1-2; CDR3aa: CASSPGGNYGYTF; CDR3nt: TGTGCCAGTAGTCCCGGAGGGAACTATGGCTACACCTTC
d_gene: -; v_gene: TRBV6-2/TRBV6-3; abundance: -; j_gene: TRBJ2-5; CDR3aa: CASSQASKTQYF; CDR3nt: TGTGCCAGCAGTCAGGCGTCTAAGACCCAGTACTTC
d_gene: TRBD1; v_gene: TRBV29-1; abundance: -; j_gene: TRBJ1-6; CDR3aa: CSAGTANSPLHF; CDR3nt: TGCAGCGCAGGGACAGCTAATTCACCCCTCCACTTT
d_gene: -; v_gene: TRBV4-2; abundance: -; j_gene: TRBJ1-4; CDR3aa: CASSQNNRATNEKLFF; CDR3nt: TGTGCCAGCAGCCAAAATAACAGGGCAACTAATGAAAAACTGTTTTTT
d_gene: TRBD1; v_gene: TRBV30; abundance: -; j_gene: TRBJ1-1; CDR3aa: CAWSTRTGNAFF; CDR3nt: TGTGCCTGGAGTACCCGGACAGGGAACGCTTTCTTT